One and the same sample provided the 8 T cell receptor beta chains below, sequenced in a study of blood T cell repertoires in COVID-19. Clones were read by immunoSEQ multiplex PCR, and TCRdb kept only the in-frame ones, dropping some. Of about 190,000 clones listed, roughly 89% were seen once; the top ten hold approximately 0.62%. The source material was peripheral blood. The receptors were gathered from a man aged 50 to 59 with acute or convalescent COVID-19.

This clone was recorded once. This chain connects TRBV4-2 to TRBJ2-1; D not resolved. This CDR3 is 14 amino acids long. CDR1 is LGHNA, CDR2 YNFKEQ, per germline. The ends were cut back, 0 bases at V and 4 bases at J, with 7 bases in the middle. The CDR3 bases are TGTGCCAGCAGCCAAGAAAGGAGTTACAATGAGCAGTTCTTC. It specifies CASSQERSYNEQFF.

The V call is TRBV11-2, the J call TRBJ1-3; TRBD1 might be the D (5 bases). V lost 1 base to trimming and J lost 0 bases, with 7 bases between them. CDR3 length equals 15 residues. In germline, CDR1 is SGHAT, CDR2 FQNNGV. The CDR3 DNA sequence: TGTGCCAGCAGCTTAGCGGGGGTCTCTGGAAACACCATATATTTT. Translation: CASSLAGVSGNTIYF.

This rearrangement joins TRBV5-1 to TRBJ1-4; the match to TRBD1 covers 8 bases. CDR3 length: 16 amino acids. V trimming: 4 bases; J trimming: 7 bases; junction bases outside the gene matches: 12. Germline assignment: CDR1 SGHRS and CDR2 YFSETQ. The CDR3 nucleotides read TGCGCCAGCAGCCGAACGCCAGGGGGCGTAGGTGAAAAACTGTTTTTT. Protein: CASSRTPGGVGEKLFF.

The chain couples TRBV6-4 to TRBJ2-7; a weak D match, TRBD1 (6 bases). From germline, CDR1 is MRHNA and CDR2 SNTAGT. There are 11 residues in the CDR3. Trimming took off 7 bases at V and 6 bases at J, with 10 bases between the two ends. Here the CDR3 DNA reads TGTGCCAGCACCAGGGGTAGCGAGCAGTACTTC. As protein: CASTRGSEQYF.

This chain's CDR3 is CASDRQGGYTEAFF. CDR3 coding DNA: TGTGCCAGCGATCGACAGGGGGGGTACACTGAAGCTTTCTTT. The V gene is TRBV28, the J gene TRBJ1-1; TRBD1 aligns across 9 bases. The V and J ends lost 8 bases and 3 bases, in that order; junction bases with no gene match: 7. The CDR3 consists of 14 residues. The germline V gene encodes CDR1 MDHEN and CDR2 SYDVKM.

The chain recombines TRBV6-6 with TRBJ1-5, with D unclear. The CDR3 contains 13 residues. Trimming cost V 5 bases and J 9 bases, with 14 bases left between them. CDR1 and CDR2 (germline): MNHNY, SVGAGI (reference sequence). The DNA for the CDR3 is TGTGCCAGCAGTCCTAAAGTGCGGGGGCCCCAGCATTTT. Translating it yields CASSPKVRGPQHF.

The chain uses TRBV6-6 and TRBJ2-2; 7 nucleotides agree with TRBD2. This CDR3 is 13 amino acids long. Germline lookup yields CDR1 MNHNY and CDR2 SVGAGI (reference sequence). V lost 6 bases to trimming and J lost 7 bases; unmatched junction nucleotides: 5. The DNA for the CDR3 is TGTGCCAGCAGAGGGAGGGCTGGCGGGGAGCTGTTTTTT. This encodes CASRGRAGGELFF.

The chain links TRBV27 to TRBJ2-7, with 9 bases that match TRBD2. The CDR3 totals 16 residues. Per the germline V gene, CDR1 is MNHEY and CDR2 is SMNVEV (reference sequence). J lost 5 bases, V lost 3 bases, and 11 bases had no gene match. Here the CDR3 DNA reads TGTGCCAGCAGTTTCTCCGCGGGAGGGCCAAGGAACGAGCAGTACTTC. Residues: CASSFSAGGPRNEQYF.